The table lists the clone carrying this TCR beta chain with many counts. As yet, its antigen is unknown. Amplification targeted the TCR beta CDR3 regions, with RNA transcripts as the source material. Second-round multiplex PCR came after a first-round RT-PCR that employed HTBI primers. TCRdb reanalysed the multiplex PCR reads using MiXCR and keeps one entry per CDR3 protein. This sample has some 410,000 distinct CDR3 sequences, with over 20% found just once. CDR1 is SNHLY and CDR2 is FYNNEI in the germline V gene. Deletions cut 6 bases from V and 4 bases from J, with 10 bases between. The CDR3 contains 13 residues. The source of the sample is a study of Graves' ophthalmopathy and Graves' hyperthyroidism. Across the whole study: Upon initial diagnosis and before any treatment, peripheral blood was collected. Whole-study results and caveats: The model reached approximately 67% sensitivity and around 74% specificity for predicting ophthalmopathy progression. Most expanded thyroid clonotypes above 0.001 frequency also appeared in blood.

A diagnosis was made from clinical symptoms together with serum thyroxine, TRAb, thyroid ultrasound and orbital computed tomography. The rearrangement links TRBV2 to TRBJ1-5, with a tentative D call TRBD1 (6 bases). Sequencing was done on a sample of peripheral blood. This TCR was recovered from a woman younger than 35 with stable Graves' hyperthyroidism. The CDR3 nucleotides read TGTGCCAGCAGGATAGACAGGAATCAGCCCCAGCATTTT. Protein: CASRIDRNQPQHF.